The source of this TCR beta chain is a study of T cells in Graves' hyperthyroidism and ophthalmopathy. It was RNA transcripts that yielded the amplified TCR beta CDR3 regions. Researchers ran a first-round RT-PCR on the TCR CDR3 using the HTBI primer set. TCRdb re-analysed the multiplex PCR reads in MiXCR, keeping a single row per CDR3 protein. The table has roughly 600,000 distinct CDR3 sequences, more than 12% seen once; the top ten hold approximately 12%. The CDR3 runs 12 residues. V lost 5 bases to trimming and J lost 14 bases; unmatched junction nucleotides: 5. Germline V CDR1 and CDR2: MDHEN, SYDVKM.

The clonotype originates from a woman between 50 and 59 years old with Graves' ophthalmopathy. The sequencing sample was made of blood. J is TRBJ2-3 and V is TRBV28; 12 bases align to TRBD2. The CDR3 DNA sequence: TGTGCCAGCAGTCCCCCTAGCGGGGGGGTGTATTTT. Translated, it gives CASSPPSGGVYF.